The clone carrying this T cell receptor (beta chain) was counted between two and nine times. The sample is drawn from a study of blood T cells in healthy people across ages. For the second PCR, which ran for roughly 6 to 11 cycles, a sample-barcoded 5' primer and a J-beta primer mix were used. Per-sample output comprised a minimum of 2.5 million paired-end reads containing CDR3. TCRdb used MiXCR to reprocess the 5' RACE reads, holding one entry per CDR3 protein. The data contain fewer than 950,000 distinct CDR3 sequences, about 53% of them seen just once; the ten biggest clones take up about 42%. Germline V CDR1 and CDR2: LGHDT, YNNKEL (reference sequence). CDR3 length equals 16 residues. V lost 2 bases and J lost 5; bases outside the gene matches: 7. Healthy Russian Caucasian donors spanned ages about 6 to 100 years. The sample, 7.5 to 10 milliliters of peripheral blood, was drawn from each donor.

Sample: blood. J is TRBJ2-5 and V is TRBV3-1, with 11 bases that match TRBD2. This receptor was taken from a man at least 80 years old in good health. CDR3: CASSQRTSGRRETQYF. CDR3 in DNA: TGTGCCAGCAGCCAAAGGACTAGCGGGCGGAGGGAGACCCAGTACTTC.